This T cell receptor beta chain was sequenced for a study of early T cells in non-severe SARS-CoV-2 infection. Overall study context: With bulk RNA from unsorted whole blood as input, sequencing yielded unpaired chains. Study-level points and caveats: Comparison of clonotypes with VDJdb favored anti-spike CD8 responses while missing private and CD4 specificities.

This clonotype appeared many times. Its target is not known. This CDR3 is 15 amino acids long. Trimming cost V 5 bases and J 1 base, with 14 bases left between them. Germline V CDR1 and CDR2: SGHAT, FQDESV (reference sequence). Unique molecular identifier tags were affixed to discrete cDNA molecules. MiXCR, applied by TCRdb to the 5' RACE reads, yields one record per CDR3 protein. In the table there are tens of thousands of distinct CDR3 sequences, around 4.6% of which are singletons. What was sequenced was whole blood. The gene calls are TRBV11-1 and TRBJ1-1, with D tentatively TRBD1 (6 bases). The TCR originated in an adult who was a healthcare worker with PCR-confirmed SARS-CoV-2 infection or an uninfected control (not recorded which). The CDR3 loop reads CASSRRGSTNTEAFF. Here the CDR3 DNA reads TGTGCCAGCAGCCGCAGGGGCTCGACGAACACTGAAGCTTTCTTT. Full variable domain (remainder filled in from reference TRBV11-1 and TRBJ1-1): EAEVAQSPRYKITEKSQAVAFWCDPISGHATLYWYRQILGQGPELLVQFQDESVVDDSQLPKDRFSAERLKGVDSTLKIQPAELGDSAMYLCASSRRGSTNTEAFFGQGTRLTVV.